This record concerns one TCR beta chain sequence. Germline CDR1 SGHKS, CDR2 YYEKEE (reference sequence). Between the trimmed V and J ends, which lost 1 base and 12 bases, there was a span of 8 bases. CDR3 length: 11 residues. The source of the sample is a study of Tregs in tolerant kidney transplant recipients. Sequencing used immunoSEQ multiplex PCR; TCRdb keeps in-frame clones, though not all of them. The table lists about 110,000 clones, almost 90% of them singletons. This sequence was found in a human donor who received a combined kidney and bone marrow transplant. The chain uses TRBV5-5 and TRBJ2-1; D not resolved. The sequences come from CD4+ T cells from blood, collected before the transplant. Here the CDR3 reads CASSLTIGQFF. In DNA, the CDR3 is TGTGCCAGCAGCTTGACTATCGGGCAGTTCTTC.